Each of the 11 T cell receptor beta chains below was sequenced from the same sample in a study of control samples from healthy donors and cancer patients. Profiled with immunoSEQ multiplex PCR; TCRdb holds only in-frame clones, not every one. The table shows about 55,000 clones, with approximately 86% occurring only once. What was sequenced was blood. These receptor sequences come from a man in his fifties or sixties in good health.

The rearrangement links TRBV15 to TRBJ1-2; D gene unclear. CDR1 and CDR2 (germline): LNHNV, YYDKDF (reference sequence). This CDR3 has 13 amino acids. V was pared by 1 base and J by 6 bases, with 9 bases between. CDR3 sequence (DNA): TGTGCCACCAGCAGAGTGGGCGGGGATGGCTACACCTTC. Translated: CATSRVGGDGYTF.

This clone has only one observation. V gene TRBV14 combines with J gene TRBJ2-1; 9 nucleotides line up with TRBD2. Germline loops: CDR1 SGHDN, CDR2 FVKESK. The CDR3 is 14 residues long. V lost 5 bases and J lost 9; bases outside the gene matches: 8. This CDR3 reads CASSVISGRGEQFF. The CDR3 DNA sequence: TGTGCCAGCAGCGTCATTAGCGGGAGAGGTGAGCAGTTCTTC.

This chain's CDR3 is CSASLAGGRTDTQYF. The CDR3 region has the DNA TGCAGTGCTAGTCTAGCGGGAGGTCGCACAGATACGCAGTATTTT. This sequence joins TRBV20-1 and TRBJ2-3; 11 nucleotides line up with TRBD2. Looked up from germline, CDR1 is DFQATT and CDR2 is SNEGSKA (reference sequence). J was trimmed by 1 base and V by 3 bases; bases with no gene match: 3. The length of the CDR3 is 15 residues.

The chain employs TRBV14 and TRBJ1-5; a possible D gene is TRBD1 (6 bases). Germline V gene lookup returns CDR1 SGHDN and CDR2 FVKESK. The CDR3 loop spans 12 amino acids. With 4 bases removed from V and 5 bases from J, the gap between germline ends came to 6 bases. CDR3 DNA sequence: TGTGCCAGCAGCCGGACAGATCAGCCCCAGCATTTT. Its translation: CASSRTDQPQHF.

V usage is TRBV18 and J usage is TRBJ1-3, with D perhaps matching TRBD1 (6 bases). Trimming shortened V by 5 bases and J by 8 bases, and 22 bases separated the two germline ends. Germline CDR1 KGHSH, CDR2 LQKENI. The CDR3 length is 16 residues. In DNA form, the CDR3 reads TGTGCCAGCTCATCCCGACAGGTTGACTCTGGGGACACCATATATTTT. It encodes CASSSRQVDSGDTIYF.

This chain links TRBV19 with TRBJ2-1, with D uncertain. The germline V and J ends were trimmed by 3 bases and 0 bases, with 12 bases remaining between them. The CDR3 has 16 amino acids. Germline V gives CDR1 LNHDA, CDR2 SQIVND (reference sequence). The DNA for the CDR3 is TGTGCCAGTAGTATCTCTGCGGCAAGCTCCTACAATGAGCAGTTCTTC. Its protein product is CASSISAASSYNEQFF.

The V gene is TRBV4-3, the J gene TRBJ2-5, with D tentatively TRBD2 (7 bases). CDR3 length: 14 amino acids. Germline V gene sequence: CDR1 LGHNA, CDR2 YSLEER. The ends were cut back, 4 bases at V and 5 bases at J, with 14 bases in the middle. The CDR3 spells CASSREGGFETQYF. The CDR3 DNA is TGCGCCAGCAGCCGGGAGGGGGGATTCGAGACCCAGTACTTC.

The V gene is TRBV5-1, the J gene TRBJ2-5; D is undetermined. V dropped 0 bases and J dropped 2 bases, with 2 bases sitting between them. Germline CDR1 reads SGHRS; CDR2 reads YFSETQ. This CDR3 contains 12 residues. This CDR3 reads CASSLDQETQYF. CDR3 DNA: TGCGCCAGCAGCTTGGATCAAGAGACCCAGTACTTC. The full variable domain, with the rest looked up from reference TRBV5-1 and TRBJ2-5, is KAGVTQTPRYLIKTRGQQVTLSCSPISGHRSVSWYQQTPGQGLQFLFEYFSETQRNKGNFPGRFSGRQFSNSRSEMNVSTLELGDSALYLCASSLDQETQYFGPGTRLLVL.

The genes are TRBV5-1 and TRBJ2-7, with 7 bases aligning to TRBD2. This CDR3 has 14 amino acids. Germline V gene sequence: CDR1 SGHRS, CDR2 YFSETQ. V trimming: 1 base; J trimming: 6 bases; junction bases outside the gene matches: 7. CDR3 sequence: CASSLNTGGSEQYF. The CDR3 nucleotides are TGCGCCAGCAGCTTGAACACCGGGGGGAGCGAGCAGTACTTC. The whole variable domain, remainder taken from reference TRBV5-1 and TRBJ2-7, is KAGVTQTPRYLIKTRGQQVTLSCSPISGHRSVSWYQQTPGQGLQFLFEYFSETQRNKGNFPGRFSGRQFSNSRSEMNVSTLELGDSALYLCASSLNTGGSEQYFGPGTRLTVT.

J is TRBJ2-3 and V is TRBV5-1; 7 bases map to TRBD2. This CDR3 region has 18 residues. V lost 1 base, J lost 0 bases, and 11 bases stayed unmatched. Looked up from germline, CDR1 is SGHRS and CDR2 is YFSETQ. CDR3 amino acids: CASSLLWLAELSTDTQYF. The CDR3 DNA sequence: TGCGCCAGCAGCTTGCTGTGGCTAGCGGAACTTAGCACAGATACGCAGTATTTT.

The CDR3 reads CASSTGTGARGGAFF. Here the CDR3 DNA reads TGTGCCAGCAGCACCGGGACAGGGGCCCGAGGGGGAGCTTTCTTT. V gene TRBV5-6 combines with J gene TRBJ1-1; 10 bases fit TRBD1. V gave up 4 bases and J gave up 10 bases; unmatched junction bases: 13. The CDR3 is made up of 15 amino acids. CDR1 is SGHDT and CDR2 is YYEEEE in the germline V gene. Full variable domain (outside the CDR3, taken from reference TRBV5-6 and TRBJ1-1): DAGVTQSPTHLIKTRGQQVTLRCSPKSGHDTVSWYQQALGQGPQFIFQYYEEEERQRGNFPDRFSGHQFPNYSSELNVNALLLGDSALYLCASSTGTGARGGAFFGQGTRLTVV.